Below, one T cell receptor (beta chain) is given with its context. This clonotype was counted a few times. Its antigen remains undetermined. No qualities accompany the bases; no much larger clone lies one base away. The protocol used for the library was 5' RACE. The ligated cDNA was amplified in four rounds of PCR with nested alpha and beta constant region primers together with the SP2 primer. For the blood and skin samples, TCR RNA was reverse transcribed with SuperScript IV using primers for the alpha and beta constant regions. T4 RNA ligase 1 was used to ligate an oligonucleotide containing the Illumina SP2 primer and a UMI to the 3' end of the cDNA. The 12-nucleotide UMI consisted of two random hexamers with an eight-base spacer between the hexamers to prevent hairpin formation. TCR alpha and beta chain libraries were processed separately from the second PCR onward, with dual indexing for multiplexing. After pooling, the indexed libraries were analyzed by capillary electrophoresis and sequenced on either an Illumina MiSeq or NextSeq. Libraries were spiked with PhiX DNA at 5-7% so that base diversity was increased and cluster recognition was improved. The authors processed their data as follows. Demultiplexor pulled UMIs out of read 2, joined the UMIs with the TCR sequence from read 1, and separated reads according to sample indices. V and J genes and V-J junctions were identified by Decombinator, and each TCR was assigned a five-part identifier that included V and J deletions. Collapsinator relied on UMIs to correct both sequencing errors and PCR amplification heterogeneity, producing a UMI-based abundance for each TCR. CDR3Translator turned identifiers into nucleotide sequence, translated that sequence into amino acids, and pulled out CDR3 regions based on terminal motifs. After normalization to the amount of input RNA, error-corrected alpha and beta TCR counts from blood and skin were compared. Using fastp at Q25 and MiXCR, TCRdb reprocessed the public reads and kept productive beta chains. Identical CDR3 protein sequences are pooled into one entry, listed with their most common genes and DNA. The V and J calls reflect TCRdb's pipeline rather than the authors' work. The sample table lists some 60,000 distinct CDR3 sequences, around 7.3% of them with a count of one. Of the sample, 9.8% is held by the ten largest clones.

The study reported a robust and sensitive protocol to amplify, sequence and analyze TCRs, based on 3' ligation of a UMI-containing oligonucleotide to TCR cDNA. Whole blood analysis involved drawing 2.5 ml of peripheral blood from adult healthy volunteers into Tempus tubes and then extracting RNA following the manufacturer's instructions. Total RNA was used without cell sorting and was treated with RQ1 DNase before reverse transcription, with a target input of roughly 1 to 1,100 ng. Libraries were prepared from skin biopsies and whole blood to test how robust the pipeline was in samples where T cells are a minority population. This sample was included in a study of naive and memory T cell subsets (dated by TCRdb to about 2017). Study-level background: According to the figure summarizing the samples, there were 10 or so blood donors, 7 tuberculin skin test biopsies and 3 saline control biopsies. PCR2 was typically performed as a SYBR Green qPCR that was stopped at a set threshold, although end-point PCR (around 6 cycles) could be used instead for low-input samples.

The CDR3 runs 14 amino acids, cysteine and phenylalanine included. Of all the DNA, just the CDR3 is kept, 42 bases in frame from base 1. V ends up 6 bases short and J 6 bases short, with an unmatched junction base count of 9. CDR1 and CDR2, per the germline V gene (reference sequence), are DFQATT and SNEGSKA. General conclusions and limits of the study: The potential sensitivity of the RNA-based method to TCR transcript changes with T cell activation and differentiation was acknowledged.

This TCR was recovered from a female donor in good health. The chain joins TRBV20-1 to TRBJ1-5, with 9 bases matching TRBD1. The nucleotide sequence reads TGCAGTGCGCTACAGGGGGCAAGGGGTCAGCCCCAGCATTTT. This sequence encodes CSALQGARGQPQHF.